A few counts support the clone carrying this T cell receptor beta chain. The antigen remains undetermined. The sample originates from a study of early T cells in non-severe SARS-CoV-2 infection. Looking at the study overall: The authors sequenced bulk RNA from unsorted whole blood, leaving chains unpaired. The study, taken as a whole, reports: VDJdb-based annotation leaned toward anti-spike CD8 responses and missed private and CD4 specificities.

cDNA molecules, individually, were tagged with unique molecular identifiers. TCRdb called the 5' RACE reads again in MiXCR, with one record for every CDR3 protein. The sample yields tens of thousands of distinct CDR3 sequences, 11% seen once. V lost 4 bases and J 4 bases, leaving 14 bases between the germline ends. Per the germline V gene, CDR1 is SQVTM and CDR2 is ANQGSEA. CDR3 length equals 15 residues. The starting material was whole blood, obtained at baseline. The chain combines TRBV29-1 with TRBJ2-6; D perhaps matches TRBD2 (6 bases). The origin of this receptor is an adult who was a healthcare worker with PCR-confirmed SARS-CoV-2 infection or an uninfected control (not recorded which). The CDR3: CSVAGPGAGANVLTF. CDR3 in DNA: TGCAGCGTTGCCGGGCCGGGAGCCGGGGCCAACGTCCTGACTTTC.